Presented here are 10 T cell receptor beta chains from one specimen sequenced in a study of T cell responses to AZD1222 COVID-19 vaccine (dated by TCRdb to about 2021). Library generation was performed with the immunoSEQ multiplex PCR assay. This immuneACCESS table, as held by TCRdb, lists in-frame sequences with V and J called but not all clones. Of the missing ones, under half trace to an unresolved V gene in checked studies; the others have no known cause. Present in this sample are tens of thousands of clones, under 95% of which were seen just once. The ten largest account for around 5.1% of the sample. The meaning of the sample's time point label: about 28 days (+/-7) after the second vaccine dose. Sample: peripheral blood, taken 28 days after the second AZD1222 dose. The receptors come from an adult who received the AZD1222 COVID-19 vaccine.

This rearrangement joins TRBV27 to TRBJ1-5, with 8 bases identical to TRBD1. After removal of 5 bases from V and 0 bases from J, the junction contained 6 bases not matched to a gene. The CDR3 has 16 residues. The V gene's germline CDR1 is MNHEY and CDR2 SMNVEV (reference sequence). CDR3: CASSPQGGYSNQPQHF. DNA for the CDR3: TGTGCCAGCAGTCCACAGGGGGGATATAGCAATCAGCCCCAGCATTTT.

This chain joins TRBV27 and TRBJ2-7; D ambiguous. V was clipped by 6 bases and J by 0 bases, with 12 bases between them. This CDR3 is 14 amino acids long. Germline CDR1 is MNHEY and CDR2 is SMNVEV (reference sequence). CDR3 residues: CASRPPGVSYEQYF. CDR3 in DNA: TGTGCCAGCAGACCTCCCGGAGTCTCCTACGAGCAGTACTTC.

The V and J genes are TRBV5-1 and TRBJ2-3; possibly TRBD2 for D (6 bases). The CDR3 contains 13 residues. CDR1 and CDR2 (germline): SGHRS, YFSETQ. V lost 7 bases and J 6 bases, leaving 15 bases between the germline ends. The chain's CDR3 is CASCRRDPDTQYF. In nucleotides, the CDR3 is TGCGCCAGCTGTCGGCGGGACCCCGATACGCAGTATTTT.

Concerning this clone: One end of the junction varies from germline; a read error may be responsible. V gene TRBV5-6 combines with J gene TRBJ2-7; D gene ambiguous. The CDR3 is 12 amino acids. Germline V gene lookup returns CDR1 SGHDT and CDR2 YYEEEE. The CDR3 nucleotides read TGCGCGTCCGGGTTCAGGTCCTACGAGCAGTACTTC. Encoded protein: CASGFRSYEQYF.

The genes are TRBV2 and TRBJ1-4; a possible D gene is TRBD1 (6 bases). V lost 2 bases and J lost 0, with 13 bases in between. The CDR3 sequence is 17 residues long. Germline V lookup: CDR1 SNHLY, CDR2 FYNNEI. The CDR3 coding sequence is TGTGCCAGCAGTGAAACGGGACAATCGTCAACTAATGAAAAACTGTTTTTT. Protein product: CASSETGQSSTNEKLFF. The full variable domain, in which reference TRBV2 and TRBJ1-4 provide the parts outside the CDR3, is EPEVTQTPSHQVTQMGQEVILRCVPISNHLYFYWYRQILGQKVEFLVSFYNNEISEKSEIFDDQFSVERPDGSNFTLKIRSTKLEDSAMYFCASSETGQSSTNEKLFFGSGTQLSVL.

The chain has TRBV11-3 and TRBJ2-2, with a possible D match to TRBD2 (6 bases). Trimming took 5 bases from V and 4 from J, leaving 14 bases between them. The CDR3 has 15 residues. Germline-derived CDR1 and CDR2 are SGHNT and YENEEA. CDR3 in DNA: TGTGCCAGCAGCGCCGGGGGTGCGGGCACCGGGGAGCTGTTTTTT. Translating gives CASSAGGAGTGELFF.

V usage is TRBV6-5 and J usage is TRBJ1-1, with D possibly being TRBD1 (5 bases). Germline V gene sequence: CDR1 MNHEY, CDR2 SVGAGI. Trimming took off 0 bases at V and 3 bases at J, with 14 bases between the two ends. This CDR3 has 16 residues. CDR3 amino acids: CASSYSISGVYTEAFF. For the CDR3, the DNA is TGTGCCAGCAGTTACTCGATCTCGGGGGTCTACACTGAAGCTTTCTTT.

The gene calls are TRBV11-2 and TRBJ2-7; D is unresolved. The germline gives CDR1 SGHAT, CDR2 FQNNGV. Trimming removed 1 base from V and 4 bases from J, with 5 bases in between. The CDR3 contains 12 residues. CDR3 amino acids: CASSLASYEQYF. The DNA of the CDR3 is TGTGCCAGCAGCTTAGCTTCTTACGAGCAGTACTTC.

The V and J genes are TRBV29-1 and TRBJ2-1, with D perhaps TRBD2 (6 bases). Deletions cut 3 bases from V and 14 bases from J, with 29 bases between. The germline CDR1 and CDR2 sequences are SQVTM and ANQGSEA. This CDR3 is built from 16 residues. The CDR3 nucleotides are TGCAGCGTTGACGGGAGTGGAGGAGCATCGCATCCCAGGGAGTTCTTC. Protein sequence: CSVDGSGGASHPREFF.

This clone was seen a single time. This sequence joins TRBV19 and TRBJ1-2; possibly TRBD1 for D (5 bases). CDR3 length: 15 residues. Trimming took off 1 base at V and 6 bases at J, with 15 bases between the two ends. Germline lookup yields CDR1 LNHDA and CDR2 SQIVND (reference sequence). The CDR3 region is CASSIVAGGIDGYTF. In DNA form, the CDR3 reads TGTGCCAGTAGTATAGTTGCCGGGGGTATAGATGGCTACACCTTC.